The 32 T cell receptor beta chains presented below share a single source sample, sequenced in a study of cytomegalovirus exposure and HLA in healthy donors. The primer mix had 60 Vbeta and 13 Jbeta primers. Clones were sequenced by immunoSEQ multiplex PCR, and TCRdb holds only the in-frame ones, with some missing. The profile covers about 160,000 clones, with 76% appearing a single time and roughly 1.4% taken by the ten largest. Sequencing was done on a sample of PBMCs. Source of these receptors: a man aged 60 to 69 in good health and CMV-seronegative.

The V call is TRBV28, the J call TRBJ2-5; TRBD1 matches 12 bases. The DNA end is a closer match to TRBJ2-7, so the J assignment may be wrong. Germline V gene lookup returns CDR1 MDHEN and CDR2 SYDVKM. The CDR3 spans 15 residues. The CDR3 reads CASSLAGTGGHEQYF. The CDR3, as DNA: TGTGCCAGCAGTTTAGCCGGGACAGGGGGCCACGAGCAGTACTTC.

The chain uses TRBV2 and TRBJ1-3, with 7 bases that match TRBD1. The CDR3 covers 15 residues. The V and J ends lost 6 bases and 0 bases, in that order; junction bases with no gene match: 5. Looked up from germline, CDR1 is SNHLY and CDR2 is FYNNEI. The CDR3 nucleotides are TGTGCCAGCAGGGACAGGCCAAACTCTGGAAACACCATATATTTT. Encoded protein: CASRDRPNSGNTIYF.

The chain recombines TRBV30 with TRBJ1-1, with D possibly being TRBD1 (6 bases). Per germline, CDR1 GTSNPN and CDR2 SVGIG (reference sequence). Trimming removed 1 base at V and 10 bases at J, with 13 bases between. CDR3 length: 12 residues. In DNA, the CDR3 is TGTGCCTGGAGTGCGGGCCCAGGGGTAGCTTTCTTT. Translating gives CAWSAGPGVAFF.

CDR3 sequence reads: CASSLGIGISSYNEQFF. Here the CDR3 DNA reads TGTGCCAGCAGCTTGGGAATTGGCATCAGCTCCTACAATGAGCAGTTCTTC. The chain joins TRBV5-4 to TRBJ2-1; unclear D gene. CDR3 length: 17 amino acids. In germline, CDR1 is SGHNT, CDR2 YYREEE (reference sequence). The ends were cut back, 0 bases at V and 0 bases at J, with 13 bases in the middle.

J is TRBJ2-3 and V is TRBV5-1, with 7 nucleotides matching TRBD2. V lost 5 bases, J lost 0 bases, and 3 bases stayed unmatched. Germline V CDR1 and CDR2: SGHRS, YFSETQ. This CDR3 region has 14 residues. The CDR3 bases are TGCGCCAGCAGTCGGGGGGATAGCACAGATACGCAGTATTTT. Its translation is CASSRGDSTDTQYF.

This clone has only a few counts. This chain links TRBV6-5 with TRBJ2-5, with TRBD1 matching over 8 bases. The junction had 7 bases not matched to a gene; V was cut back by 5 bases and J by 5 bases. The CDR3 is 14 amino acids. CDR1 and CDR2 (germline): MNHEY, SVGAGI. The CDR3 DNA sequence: TGTGCCAGCAGTAACCAATACAGGGGGGAGACCCAGTACTTC. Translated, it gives CASSNQYRGETQYF.

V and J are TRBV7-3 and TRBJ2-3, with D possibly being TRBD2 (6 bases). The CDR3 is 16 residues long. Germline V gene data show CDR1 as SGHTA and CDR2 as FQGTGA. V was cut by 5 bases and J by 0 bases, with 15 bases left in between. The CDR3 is CASSPEAGLSTDTQYF. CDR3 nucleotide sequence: TGTGCCAGCAGCCCTGAGGCGGGGCTAAGCACAGATACGCAGTATTTT.

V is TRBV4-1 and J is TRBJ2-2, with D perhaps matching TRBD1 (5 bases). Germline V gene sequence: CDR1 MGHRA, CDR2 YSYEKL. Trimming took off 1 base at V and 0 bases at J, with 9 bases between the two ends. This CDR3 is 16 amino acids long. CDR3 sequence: CASSQVSRANTGELFF. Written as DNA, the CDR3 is TGCGCCAGCAGCCAAGTTAGCAGGGCGAACACCGGGGAGCTGTTTTTT.

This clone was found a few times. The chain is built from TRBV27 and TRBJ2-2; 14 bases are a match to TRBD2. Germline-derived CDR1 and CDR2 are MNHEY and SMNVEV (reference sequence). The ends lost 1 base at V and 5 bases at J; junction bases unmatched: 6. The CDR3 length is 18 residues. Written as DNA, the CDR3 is TGTGCCAGCAGTTTATATTTCGGGACTAGCGGGAGTACCGGGGAGCTGTTTTTT. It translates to CASSLYFGTSGSTGELFF.

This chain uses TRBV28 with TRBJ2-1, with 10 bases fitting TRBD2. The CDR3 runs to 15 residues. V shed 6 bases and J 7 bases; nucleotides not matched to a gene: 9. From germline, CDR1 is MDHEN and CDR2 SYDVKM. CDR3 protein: CASRMGLAGVNEQFF. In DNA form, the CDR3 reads TGTGCCAGCAGAATGGGGCTAGCGGGAGTAAATGAGCAGTTCTTC.

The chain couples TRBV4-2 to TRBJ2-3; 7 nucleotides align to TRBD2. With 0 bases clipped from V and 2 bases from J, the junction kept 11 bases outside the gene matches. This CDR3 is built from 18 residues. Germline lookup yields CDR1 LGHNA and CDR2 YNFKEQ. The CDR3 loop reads CASSQEGHAAGDTDTQYF. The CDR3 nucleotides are TGTGCCAGCAGCCAAGAAGGTCACGCGGCGGGGGACACAGATACGCAGTATTTT.

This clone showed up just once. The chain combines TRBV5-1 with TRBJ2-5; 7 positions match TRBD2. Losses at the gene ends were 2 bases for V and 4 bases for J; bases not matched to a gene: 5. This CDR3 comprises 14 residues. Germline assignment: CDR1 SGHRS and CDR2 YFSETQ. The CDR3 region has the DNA TGCGCCAGCAGCTTTGGACTAGTAACAGAGACCCAGTACTTC. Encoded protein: CASSFGLVTETQYF.

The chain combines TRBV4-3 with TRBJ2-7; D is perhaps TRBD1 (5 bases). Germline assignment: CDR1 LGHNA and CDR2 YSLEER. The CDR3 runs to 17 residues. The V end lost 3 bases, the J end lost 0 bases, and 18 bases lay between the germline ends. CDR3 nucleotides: TGCGCCAGCAGCCAGGAACCGCAGGGTTTCGTCTCCTACGAGCAGTACTTC. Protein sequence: CASSQEPQGFVSYEQYF.

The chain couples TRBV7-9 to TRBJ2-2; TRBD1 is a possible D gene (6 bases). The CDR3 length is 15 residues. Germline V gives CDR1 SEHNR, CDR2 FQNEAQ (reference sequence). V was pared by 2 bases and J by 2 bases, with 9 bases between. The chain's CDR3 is CASSLLQGNTGELFF. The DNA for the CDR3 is TGTGCCAGCAGCTTACTACAGGGAAACACCGGGGAGCTGTTTTTT.

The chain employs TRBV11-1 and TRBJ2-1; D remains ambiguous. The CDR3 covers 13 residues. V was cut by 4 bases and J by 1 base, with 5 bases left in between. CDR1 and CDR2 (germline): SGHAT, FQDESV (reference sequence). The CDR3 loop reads CASSSGSYNEQFF. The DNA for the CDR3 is TGTGCCAGCAGCTCCGGTTCCTACAATGAGCAGTTCTTC. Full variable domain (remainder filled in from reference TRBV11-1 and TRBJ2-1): EAEVAQSPRYKITEKSQAVAFWCDPISGHATLYWYRQILGQGPELLVQFQDESVVDDSQLPKDRFSAERLKGVDSTLKIQPAELGDSAMYLCASSSGSYNEQFFGPGTRLTVL.

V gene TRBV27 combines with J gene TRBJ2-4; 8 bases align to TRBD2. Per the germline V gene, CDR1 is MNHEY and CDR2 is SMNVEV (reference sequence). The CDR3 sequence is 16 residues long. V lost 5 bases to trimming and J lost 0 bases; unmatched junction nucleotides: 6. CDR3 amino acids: CASSPLAGLAKNIQYF. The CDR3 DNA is TGTGCCAGCAGTCCTCTAGCGGGCTTAGCCAAAAACATTCAGTACTTC.

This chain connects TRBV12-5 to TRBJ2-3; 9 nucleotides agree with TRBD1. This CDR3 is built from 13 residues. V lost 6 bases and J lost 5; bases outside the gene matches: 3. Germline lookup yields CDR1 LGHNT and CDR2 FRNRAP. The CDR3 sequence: CASGTGGVDTQYF. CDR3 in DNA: TGTGCTAGTGGGACAGGGGGGGTAGATACGCAGTATTTT.

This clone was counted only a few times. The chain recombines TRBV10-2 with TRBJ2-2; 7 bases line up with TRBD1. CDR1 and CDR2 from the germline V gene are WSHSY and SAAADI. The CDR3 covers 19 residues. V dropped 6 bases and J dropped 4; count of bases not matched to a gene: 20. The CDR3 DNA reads TGCGCCAGCAGAAGAGGGACAGCCTCCCTCGATGTGGGCACCGGGGAGCTGTTTTTT. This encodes CASRRGTASLDVGTGELFF.

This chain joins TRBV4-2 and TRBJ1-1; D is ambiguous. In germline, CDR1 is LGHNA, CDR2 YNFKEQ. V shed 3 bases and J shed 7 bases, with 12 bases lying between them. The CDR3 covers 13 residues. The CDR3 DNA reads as TGTGCCAGCAGCCACCCTGGGGAGTATGAAGCTTTCTTT. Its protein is CASSHPGEYEAFF.

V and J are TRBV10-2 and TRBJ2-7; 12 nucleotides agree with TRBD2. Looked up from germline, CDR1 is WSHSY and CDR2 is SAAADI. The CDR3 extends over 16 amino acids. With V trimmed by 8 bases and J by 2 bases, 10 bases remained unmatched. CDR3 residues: CASRLMTSGGTYEQYF. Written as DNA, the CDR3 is TGCGCCAGCCGACTTATGACTAGCGGGGGCACCTACGAGCAGTACTTC.

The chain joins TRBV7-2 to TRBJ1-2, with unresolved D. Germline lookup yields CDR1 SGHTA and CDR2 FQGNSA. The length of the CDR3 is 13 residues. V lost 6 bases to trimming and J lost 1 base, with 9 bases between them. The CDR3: CASSLQDNYGYTF. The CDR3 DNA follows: TGTGCCAGCAGTCTTCAGGATAACTATGGCTACACCTTC.

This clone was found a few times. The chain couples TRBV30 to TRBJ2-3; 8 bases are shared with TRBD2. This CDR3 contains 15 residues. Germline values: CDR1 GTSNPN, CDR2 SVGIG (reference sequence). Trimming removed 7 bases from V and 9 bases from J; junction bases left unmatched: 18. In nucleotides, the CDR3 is TGTGCCTTCAGCCGGGGGGGCAGGGCGTCAGGGACGCAGTATTTT. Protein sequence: CAFSRGGRASGTQYF.

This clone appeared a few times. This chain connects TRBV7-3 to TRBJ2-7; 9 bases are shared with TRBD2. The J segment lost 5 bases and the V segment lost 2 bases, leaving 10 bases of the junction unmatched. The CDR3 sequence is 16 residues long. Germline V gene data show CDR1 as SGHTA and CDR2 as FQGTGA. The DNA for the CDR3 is TGTGCCAGCAGCTTAGTAGCGGGGGCCAGTATCCACGAGCAGTACTTC. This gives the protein CASSLVAGASIHEQYF.

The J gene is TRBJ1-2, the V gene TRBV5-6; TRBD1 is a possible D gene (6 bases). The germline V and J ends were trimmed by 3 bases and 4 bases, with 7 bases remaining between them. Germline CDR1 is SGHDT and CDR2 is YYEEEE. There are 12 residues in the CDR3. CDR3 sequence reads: CASSSDSYGYTF. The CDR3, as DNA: TGTGCCAGCAGCTCGGACAGCTATGGCTACACCTTC.

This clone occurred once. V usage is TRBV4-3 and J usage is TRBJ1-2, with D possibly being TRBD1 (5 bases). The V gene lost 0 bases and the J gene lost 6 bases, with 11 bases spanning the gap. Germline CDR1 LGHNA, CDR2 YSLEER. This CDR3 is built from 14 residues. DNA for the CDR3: TGCGCCAGCAGCCAAGACCGGGGGATCAATGGCTACACCTTC. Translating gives CASSQDRGINGYTF.

The CDR3 protein is CASSSGGSRDIYGYTF. The CDR3 region has the DNA TGTGCCAGCAGCTCCGGGGGGAGCCGGGACATCTATGGCTACACCTTC. The genes are TRBV5-4 and TRBJ1-2, with D tentatively TRBD1 (6 bases). The V gene lost 3 bases and the J gene lost 4 bases, with 19 bases spanning the gap. The germline V gene has CDR1 SGHNT and CDR2 YYREEE (reference sequence). The CDR3 length is 16 residues.

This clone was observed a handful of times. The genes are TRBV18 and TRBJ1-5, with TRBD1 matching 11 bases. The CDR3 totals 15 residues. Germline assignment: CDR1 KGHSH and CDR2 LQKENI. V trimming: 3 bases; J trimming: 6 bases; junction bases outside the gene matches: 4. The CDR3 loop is CASSPRTGGSQPQHF. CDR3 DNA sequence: TGTGCCAGCTCACCGAGGACAGGGGGCAGTCAGCCCCAGCATTTT.

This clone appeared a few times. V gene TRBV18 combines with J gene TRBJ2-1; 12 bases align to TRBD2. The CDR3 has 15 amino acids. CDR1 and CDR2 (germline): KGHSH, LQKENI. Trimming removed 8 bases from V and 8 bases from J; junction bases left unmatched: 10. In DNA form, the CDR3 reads TGTGCCAGCACGAGTACTAGCGGGGGGCCGGATGAGCAGTTCTTC. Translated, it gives CASTSTSGGPDEQFF.

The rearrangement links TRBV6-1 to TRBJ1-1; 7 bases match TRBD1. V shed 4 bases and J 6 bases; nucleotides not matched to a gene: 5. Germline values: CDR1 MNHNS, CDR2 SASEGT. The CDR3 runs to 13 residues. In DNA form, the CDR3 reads TGTGCCAGCAGTGGAGACAGGGTGGCTGAAGCTTTCTTT. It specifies CASSGDRVAEAFF.

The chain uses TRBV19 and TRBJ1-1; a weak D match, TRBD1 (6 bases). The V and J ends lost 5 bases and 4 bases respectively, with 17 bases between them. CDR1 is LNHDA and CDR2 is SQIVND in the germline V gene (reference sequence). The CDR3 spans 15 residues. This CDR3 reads CASSRDTIPSTEAFF. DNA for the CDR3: TGTGCCAGTAGTCGGGACACTATCCCCAGCACTGAAGCTTTCTTT.

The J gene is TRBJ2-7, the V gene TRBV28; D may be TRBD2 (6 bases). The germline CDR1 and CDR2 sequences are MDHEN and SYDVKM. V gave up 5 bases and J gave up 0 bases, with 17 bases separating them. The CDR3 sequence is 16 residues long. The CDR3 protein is CASSGARGLTSYEQYF. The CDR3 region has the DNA TGTGCCAGCAGTGGCGCAAGGGGACTTACCTCCTACGAGCAGTACTTC.

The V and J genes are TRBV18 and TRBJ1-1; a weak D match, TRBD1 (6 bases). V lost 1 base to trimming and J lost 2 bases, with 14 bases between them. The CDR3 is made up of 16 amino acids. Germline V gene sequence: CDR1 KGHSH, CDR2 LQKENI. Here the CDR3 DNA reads TGTGCCAGCTCACCACAACAGGGTTGGGGCAACACTGAAGCTTTCTTT. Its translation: CASSPQQGWGNTEAFF.